This T cell receptor (beta chain) was identified in a study of shared clonotypes between healthy human individuals. This CDR3 is 14 amino acids long. Germline V gene lookup returns CDR1 MNHEY and CDR2 SVGAGI. The junction had 7 bases not matched to a gene; V was cut back by 5 bases and J by 6 bases. Terminally differentiated effector memory CD45RA+ cells were excluded from the naive CD8 cells, which were CD45RO-negative and positively selected for CCR7. The assay was immunoSEQ multiplex PCR, and TCRdb's table has in-frame clones only and misses some. The profile shows about 2.1 million clones, roughly 93% of them singletons.

The gene calls are TRBV6-5 and TRBJ2-3; 8 bases match TRBD1. The sample was naive CD8+ T cells from PBMCs. This TCR was sampled from a man aged 18-30 years in good health. Some clones in this sample may be carry-over from other donors' samples. In DNA form, the CDR3 reads TGTGCCAGCAGTCGGACAGGGTGGTTGGATACGCAGTATTTT. Protein: CASSRTGWLDTQYF.